This TCR beta chain was obtained from a study of T cell responses to AZD1222 COVID-19 vaccine. The study's findings and limits: Donor demographics were predominantly white British with a female majority; clonal diversity may be underestimated.

Germline-derived CDR1 and CDR2 are SGHTA and FQGNSA. The CDR3 has 15 amino acids. V was trimmed by 4 bases and J by 1 base, leaving 13 bases between them. Assay: immunoSEQ multiplex PCR; the TCRdb copy retains only in-frame clones and omits some. Found here are some 200,000 clones, around 89% of them singletons; the top ten hold 25% to 30%. As concerns this clone: No antigen is known for it.

The TCR comes from an adult who received the AZD1222 COVID-19 vaccine. The V gene is TRBV7-2, the J gene TRBJ1-1; D might be TRBD1 (5 bases). The material sequenced was peripheral blood, taken 28 days after the second AZD1222 dose. CDR3 nucleotide sequence: TGTGCCAGCAGCTACAGGAGGCAGGCGAACACTGAAGCTTTCTTT. Translated, it gives CASSYRRQANTEAFF.